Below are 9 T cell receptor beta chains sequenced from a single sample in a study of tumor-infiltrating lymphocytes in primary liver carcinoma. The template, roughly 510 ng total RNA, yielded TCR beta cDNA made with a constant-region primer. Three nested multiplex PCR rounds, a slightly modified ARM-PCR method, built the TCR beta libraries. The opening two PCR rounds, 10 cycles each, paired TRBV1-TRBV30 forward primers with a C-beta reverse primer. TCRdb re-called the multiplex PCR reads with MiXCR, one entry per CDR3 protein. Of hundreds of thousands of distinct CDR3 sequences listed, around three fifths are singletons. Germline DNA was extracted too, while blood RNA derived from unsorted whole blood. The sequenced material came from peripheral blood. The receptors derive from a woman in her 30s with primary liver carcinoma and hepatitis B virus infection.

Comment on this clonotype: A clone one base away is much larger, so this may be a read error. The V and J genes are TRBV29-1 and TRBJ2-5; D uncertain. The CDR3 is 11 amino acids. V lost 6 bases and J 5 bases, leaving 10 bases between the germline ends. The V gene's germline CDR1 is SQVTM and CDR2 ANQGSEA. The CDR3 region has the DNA TGCAGCGTACGCAGTGGGGAGACCCAGTACTTC. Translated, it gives CSVRSGETQYF.

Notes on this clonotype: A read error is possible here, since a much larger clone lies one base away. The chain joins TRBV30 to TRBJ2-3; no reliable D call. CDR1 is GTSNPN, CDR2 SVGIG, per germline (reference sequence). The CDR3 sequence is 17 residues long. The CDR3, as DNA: TGTGTCTGGAGTGTACGGTGGGGTAGAGCTAGCACAGATACGCAGTATTTT. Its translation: CVWSVRWGRASTDTQYF.

As DNA, the CDR3 is TGTGCCAGCAGCCCGTCATGGGGAGCTTCGAACAATGAGCAGTTCTTC. Translation: CASSPSWGASNNEQFF. The J gene is TRBJ2-1, the V gene TRBV11-3; D might be TRBD2 (5 bases). CDR3 length: 16 amino acids. Per germline, CDR1 SGHNT and CDR2 YENEEA. V was trimmed by 5 bases and J by 5 bases, leaving 19 bases between them.

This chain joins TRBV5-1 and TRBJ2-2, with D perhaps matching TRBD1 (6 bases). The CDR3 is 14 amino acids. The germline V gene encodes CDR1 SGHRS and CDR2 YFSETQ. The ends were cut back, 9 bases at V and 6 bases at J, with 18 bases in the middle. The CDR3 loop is CATGQSPSPGELFF. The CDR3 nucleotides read TGCGCCACAGGACAGTCCCCAAGTCCCGGGGAGCTGTTTTTT.

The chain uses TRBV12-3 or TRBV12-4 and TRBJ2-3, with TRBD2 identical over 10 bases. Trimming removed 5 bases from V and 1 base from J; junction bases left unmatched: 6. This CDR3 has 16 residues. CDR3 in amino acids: CASSQRGTSGTDTQYF. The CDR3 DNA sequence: TGTGCCAGCAGTCAACGCGGGACTAGCGGCACAGATACGCAGTATTTT.

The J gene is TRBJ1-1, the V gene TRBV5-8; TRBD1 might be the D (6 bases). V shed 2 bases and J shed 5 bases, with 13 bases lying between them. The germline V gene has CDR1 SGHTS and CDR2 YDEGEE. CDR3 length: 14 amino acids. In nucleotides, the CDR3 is TGTGCCAGCAGCTTTGACAGGCCGGGGACTGAAGCTTTCTTT. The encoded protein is CASSFDRPGTEAFF.

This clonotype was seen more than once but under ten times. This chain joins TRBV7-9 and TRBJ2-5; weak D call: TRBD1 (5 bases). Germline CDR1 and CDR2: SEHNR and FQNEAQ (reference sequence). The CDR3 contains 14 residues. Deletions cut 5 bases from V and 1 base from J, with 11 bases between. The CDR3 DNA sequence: TGTGCCAGCAGCCGCGCTGGGGCCCAAGAGACCCAGTACTTC. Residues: CASSRAGAQETQYF. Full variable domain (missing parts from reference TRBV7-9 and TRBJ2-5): DTGVSQNPRHKITKRGQNVTFRCDPISEHNRLYWYRQTLGQGPEFLTYFQNEAQLEKSRLLSDRFSAERPKGSFSTLEIQRTEQGDSAMYLCASSRAGAQETQYFGPGTRLLVL.

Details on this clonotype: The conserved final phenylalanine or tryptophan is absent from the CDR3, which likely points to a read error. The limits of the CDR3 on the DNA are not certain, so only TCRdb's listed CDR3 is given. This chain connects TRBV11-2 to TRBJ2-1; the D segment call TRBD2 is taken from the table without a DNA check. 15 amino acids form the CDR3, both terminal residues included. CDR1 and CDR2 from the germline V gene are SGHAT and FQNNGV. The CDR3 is CDSSDPGLAYNEQLL.

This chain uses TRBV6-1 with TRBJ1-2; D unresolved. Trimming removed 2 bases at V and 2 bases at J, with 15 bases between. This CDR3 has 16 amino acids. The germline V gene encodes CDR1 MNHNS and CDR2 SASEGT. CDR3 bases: TGTGCCAGCAGTGAACCTTGGAAGGAGAGGAACTATGGCTACACCTTC. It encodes CASSEPWKERNYGYTF.